A single sample is the source of the 21 T cell receptor beta chains below, sequenced in a study of CD8+CD57+ T cells in acquired aplastic anemia (dated by TCRdb to the late 2010s). Expansion of CD8+CD57+ cells had been shown by flow cytometry in the patients chosen for sequencing. Instrument used: Illumina HiSeq 2000. Genomic DNA was used as template for profiling of TCR beta VDJ combinations and CDR3 sequences. Through fastp at Q25 and MiXCR, TCRdb rebuilt clones from the public reads, retaining in-frame beta chains. When rows share a CDR3 protein, they turn into one entry using the most common DNA and genes. In all, the sample holds hundreds of thousands of distinct CDR3 sequences, and around 32% of those were seen once. The top ten hold 0.82% of the sample. The sequenced material came from sorted CD4+, CD8+, or CD8+CD57+ T cells (not recorded which) from PBMCs. The receptors stem from a human donor with aplastic anemia.

This sequence joins TRBV7-2 and TRBJ1-6; D unclear. The V gene lost 4 bases and the J gene lost 10 bases, with 11 bases spanning the gap. The CDR3 contains 13 residues. Germline CDR1 reads SGHTA; CDR2 reads FQGNSA. The CDR3 loop is CASSSQSGSPLHF. The CDR3 DNA reads as TGTGCCAGCAGCTCCCAATCCGGCTCACCCCTCCACTTT.

The chain couples TRBV5-1 to TRBJ2-1, with D maybe TRBD2 (6 bases). CDR3 length equals 13 residues. V was trimmed by 0 bases and J by 8 bases, leaving 9 bases between them. Germline V gene lookup returns CDR1 SGHRS and CDR2 YFSETQ. Here the CDR3 DNA reads TGCGCCAGCAGCTTGGTTAGCGGTCATGAGCAGTTCTTC. Protein product: CASSLVSGHEQFF.

The chain has TRBV25-1 and TRBJ2-1, with 7 bases matching TRBD1. V was clipped by 8 bases and J by 6 bases; unmatched bases: 7. CDR3 size: 13 residues. Per the germline V gene, CDR1 is MGHDK and CDR2 is SYGVNS. For the CDR3, the DNA is TGTGCCAGCGGAAGGGGGCGCGGCAATGAGCAGTTCTTC. This codes for CASGRGRGNEQFF.

The chain combines TRBV7-9 with TRBJ1-1, with D hard to call. V was cut by 4 bases and J by 6 bases, with 9 bases left in between. From germline, CDR1 is SEHNR and CDR2 FQNEAQ (reference sequence). The CDR3 loop spans 12 amino acids. The CDR3, as DNA: TGTGCCAGCAGCTCGCAGGCGGCTGAAGCTTTCTTT. Amino acid sequence: CASSSQAAEAFF.

There are many counts of this clonotype. The V gene is TRBV7-3, the J gene TRBJ1-5; TRBD1 agrees at 7 bases. CDR3 size: 13 residues. Trimming at V came to 6 bases and at J to 7 bases, leaving 6 bases not matched to a gene. Germline CDR1 SGHTA, CDR2 FQGTGA. The CDR3 loop is CASSKDREQPQHF. In nucleotides, the CDR3 is TGTGCCAGCAGTAAAGACAGGGAACAGCCCCAGCATTTT.

The chain carries TRBV12-3 or TRBV12-4 and TRBJ2-1, with 7 nucleotides matching TRBD2. This CDR3 is 16 amino acids long. The junction had 8 bases not matched to a gene; V was cut back by 6 bases and J by 0 bases. The DNA for the CDR3 is TGTGCCAGCAGACTCAGCGGGACCAGCTCCTACAATGAGCAGTTCTTC. This translates into CASRLSGTSSYNEQFF.

This clonotype has only one observation. The chain combines TRBV19 with TRBJ1-4, with 7 nucleotides matching TRBD1. The ends lost 5 bases at V and 11 bases at J; junction bases unmatched: 5. The germline gives CDR1 LNHDA, CDR2 SQIVND (reference sequence). This CDR3 comprises 12 residues. DNA of the CDR3: TGTGCCAGTAGTGTCGGGACAGTCAAACTGTTTTTT. This gives the protein CASSVGTVKLFF.

This clonotype has a count of ten or more. This chain links TRBV20-1 with TRBJ1-5; 8 bases are shared with TRBD1. Germline assignment: CDR1 DFQATT and CDR2 SNEGSKA (reference sequence). This CDR3 region has 15 residues. V gave up 0 bases and J gave up 7 bases; unmatched junction bases: 8. The CDR3 protein is CSARDRTGRDQPQHF. The CDR3, as DNA: TGCAGTGCTAGAGACAGGACAGGGCGAGACCAGCCCCAGCATTTT.

In this sample, this clonotype turned up many times. The chain employs TRBV7-9 and TRBJ2-7; tentative D call: TRBD1 (5 bases). Germline V gene lookup returns CDR1 SEHNR and CDR2 FQNEAQ (reference sequence). CDR3 length: 14 residues. Between the trimmed V and J ends, which lost 6 bases and 5 bases, there was a span of 17 bases. The CDR3 nucleotides read TGTGCCAGCAGTCTAATCCAGGGTCTCGACGAGCAGTACTTC. Protein product: CASSLIQGLDEQYF.

This clonotype was picked up many times. The genes are TRBV29-1 and TRBJ2-1; D not resolved. Trimming pared 4 bases from V and 9 bases from J, leaving 10 bases between. Germline CDR1 SQVTM, CDR2 ANQGSEA. The CDR3 consists of 11 residues. The CDR3 nucleotides read TGCAGCGTTGTTACTCTGGGTGAGCAGTTCTTC. Its protein product is CSVVTLGEQFF.

A single count supports this clonotype. The V and J genes are TRBV5-1 and TRBJ1-1, with D unresolved. The V end lost 0 bases, the J end lost 5 bases, and 11 bases lay between the germline ends. The CDR3 is 14 amino acids. Germline V CDR1 and CDR2: SGHRS, YFSETQ. CDR3 coding DNA: TGCGCCAGCAGCTTGGCCGGCGGCCTGACTGAAGCTTTCTTT. The encoded protein is CASSLAGGLTEAFF.

The chain joins TRBV10-3 to TRBJ2-1; no reliable D call. Trimming shortened V by 5 bases and J by 4 bases, and 12 bases separated the two germline ends. The CDR3 is 14 amino acids. Germline V gene sequence: CDR1 ENHRY, CDR2 SYGVKD. CDR3 in amino acids: CAISSVLPYNEQFF. The CDR3 nucleotides read TGTGCCATCAGTTCGGTATTACCTTACAATGAGCAGTTCTTC.

This chain connects TRBV11-2 to TRBJ2-7, with 7 bases that match TRBD1. The germline V gene has CDR1 SGHAT and CDR2 FQNNGV. The length of the CDR3 is 15 residues. Unmatched junction bases numbered 11, after V lost 5 bases and J lost 4 bases. This CDR3 reads CASSNRQGLPYEQYF. CDR3 DNA: TGTGCCAGCAGCAACCGACAGGGCTTGCCGTACGAGCAGTACTTC.

This clonotype is a singleton in its sample. The chain couples TRBV7-2 to TRBJ2-1; D not resolved. Germline assignment: CDR1 SGHTA and CDR2 FQGNSA. V gave up 4 bases and J gave up 5 bases, with 6 bases separating them. The CDR3 spans 12 residues. The CDR3 region has the DNA TGTGCCAGCAGCTATTCCCACAATGAGCAGTTCTTC. Protein product: CASSYSHNEQFF. Drawing the rest from reference TRBV7-2 and TRBJ2-1, the complete variable domain is GAGVSQSPSNKVTEKGKDVELRCDPISGHTALYWYRQSLGQGLEFLIYFQGNSAPDKSGLPSDRFSAERTGGSVSTLTIQRTQQEDSAVYLCASSYSHNEQFFGPGTRLTVL.

This clonotype was picked up many times. The V and J genes are TRBV4-1 and TRBJ2-7; D is unresolved. The germline V gene has CDR1 MGHRA and CDR2 YSYEKL. V lost 5 bases and J 5 bases, leaving 10 bases between the germline ends. CDR3 length: 12 residues. This chain's CDR3 is CASSSTRNEQYF. CDR3 sequence (DNA): TGCGCCAGCAGCTCCACACGTAACGAGCAGTACTTC.

In this sample, this clonotype turned up a few times. This chain uses TRBV20-1 with TRBJ2-7; D call uncertain. Per the germline V gene, CDR1 is DFQATT and CDR2 is SNEGSKA (reference sequence). The CDR3 loop spans 14 amino acids. With 6 bases removed from V and 0 bases from J, the gap between germline ends came to 15 bases. CDR3 amino acids: CSAPPGDGSYEQYF. For the CDR3, the DNA is TGCAGTGCCCCGCCGGGCGACGGCTCCTACGAGCAGTACTTC.

V usage is TRBV20-1 and J usage is TRBJ1-1, with 9 bases that match TRBD1. CDR3 size: 16 residues. Germline V lookup: CDR1 DFQATT, CDR2 SNEGSKA (reference sequence). V was clipped by 5 bases and J by 5 bases; unmatched bases: 15. The CDR3 nucleotides are TGCAGTGCTCCGCCGGGACAGGGAAGTGGTAGGACTGAAGCTTTCTTT. Amino acids: CSAPPGQGSGRTEAFF.

This clonotype was found many times. The J gene is TRBJ1-2, the V gene TRBV19; no clear D. Trimming took off 0 bases at V and 4 bases at J, with 12 bases between the two ends. Germline assignment: CDR1 LNHDA and CDR2 SQIVND (reference sequence). CDR3 length: 15 amino acids. The CDR3 DNA is TGTGCCAGTAGTATAGACACCGGCTCAATCTATGGCTACACCTTC. Encoded protein: CASSIDTGSIYGYTF.

This chain uses TRBV24-1 with TRBJ2-3; 14 positions agree with TRBD2. V shed 7 bases, J shed 2 bases, and the junction held 4 bases outside the gene matches. This CDR3 is 16 amino acids long. Germline V lookup: CDR1 KGHDR, CDR2 SFDVKD. The CDR3 is CATRRLAGGPTDTQYF. The CDR3 DNA reads TGTGCCACCAGAAGACTAGCGGGAGGGCCCACAGATACGCAGTATTTT.

Concerning this clonotype itself: This may come from a read error, since a much larger clone is one base off. CDR3: CASRLGDTIYF. The CDR3 DNA sequence: TGTGCCAGCCGATTGGGAGACACCATATATTTT. The chain is built from TRBV2 and TRBJ1-3, with D hard to call. This CDR3 is built from 11 residues. Germline-derived CDR1 and CDR2 are SNHLY and FYNNEI. Deletions cut 8 bases from V and 8 bases from J, with 10 bases between.

At least ten counts were recorded for this clonotype. V usage is TRBV24-1 and J usage is TRBJ2-7, with D maybe TRBD1 (6 bases). Germline V gene sequence: CDR1 KGHDR, CDR2 SFDVKD. The CDR3 totals 15 residues. With 3 bases removed from V and 2 bases from J, the gap between germline ends came to 13 bases. In nucleotides, the CDR3 is TGTGCCACCAGTGATAACAGGGCCTATACCTACGAGCAGTACTTC. Its protein product is CATSDNRAYTYEQYF.